This TCR beta chain was identified in a study of Graves' ophthalmopathy and Graves' hyperthyroidism. Broader study findings: In blood appeared most of the expanded thyroid clonotypes whose frequency exceeded 0.001.

RNA transcripts provided the template for amplifying TCR beta CDR3 regions. First-round RT-PCR with HTBI primers preceded a second-round multiplex PCR. One entry per CDR3 protein results from TCRdb running MiXCR on the multiplex PCR reads. The top ten clones hold about 40% of a sample with 650,000 to 900,000 distinct CDR3 sequences, roughly 40% of them seen once. In germline, CDR1 is SGHRS, CDR2 YFSETQ. The CDR3 runs 15 residues. To note about this clonotype: The target antigen is unknown. This clone may be a read error of a much larger clone one base away.

The receptor was derived from an adult man with Graves' ophthalmopathy. Source material: peripheral blood. The chain links TRBV5-1 to TRBJ2-7; D remains ambiguous. The CDR3 here is CVSSQDGTSPYEQYF. The CDR3 DNA sequence: TGTGTCAGCAGCCAAGATGGCACATCCCCCTACGAGCAGTACTTC.